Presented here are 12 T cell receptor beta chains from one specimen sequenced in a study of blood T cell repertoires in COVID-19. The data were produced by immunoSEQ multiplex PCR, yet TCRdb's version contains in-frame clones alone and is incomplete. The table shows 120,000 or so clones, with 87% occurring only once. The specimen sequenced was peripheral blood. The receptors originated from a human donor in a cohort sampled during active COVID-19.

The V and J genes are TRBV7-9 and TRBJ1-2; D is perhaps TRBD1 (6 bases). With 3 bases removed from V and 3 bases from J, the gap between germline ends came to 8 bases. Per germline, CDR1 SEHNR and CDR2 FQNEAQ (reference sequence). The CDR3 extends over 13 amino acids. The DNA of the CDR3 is TGTGCCAGCAGCTTCACAGGGTACTATGGCTACACCTTC. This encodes CASSFTGYYGYTF.

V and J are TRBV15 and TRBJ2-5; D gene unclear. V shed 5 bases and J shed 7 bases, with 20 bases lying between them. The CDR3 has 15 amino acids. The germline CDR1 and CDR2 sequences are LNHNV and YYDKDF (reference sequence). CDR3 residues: CATSAPGLAKGTQYF. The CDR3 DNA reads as TGTGCCACCAGCGCCCCGGGTTTGGCAAAAGGGACCCAGTACTTC. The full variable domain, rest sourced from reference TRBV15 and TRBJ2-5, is DAMVIQNPRYQVTQFGKPVTLSCSQTLNHNVMYWYQQKSSQAPKLLFHYYDKDFNNEADTPDNFQSRRPNTSFCFLDIRSPGLGDTAMYLCATSAPGLAKGTQYFGPGTRLLVL.

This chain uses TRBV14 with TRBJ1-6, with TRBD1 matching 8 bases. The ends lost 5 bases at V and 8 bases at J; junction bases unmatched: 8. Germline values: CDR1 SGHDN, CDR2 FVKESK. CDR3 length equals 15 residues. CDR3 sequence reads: CASSFRGLKDSPLHF. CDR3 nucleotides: TGTGCCAGCAGCTTCAGGGGGCTTAAGGATTCACCCCTCCACTTT.

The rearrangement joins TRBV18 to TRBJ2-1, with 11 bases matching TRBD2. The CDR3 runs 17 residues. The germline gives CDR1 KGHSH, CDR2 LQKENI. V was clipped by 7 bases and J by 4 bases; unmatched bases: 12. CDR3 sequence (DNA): TGTGCCAGCTGCGAATATGGGACTAGCGGCCTATACAATGAGCAGTTCTTC. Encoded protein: CASCEYGTSGLYNEQFF.

CDR3 DNA sequence: TGTGCCAGCAGCCGGGCCGGGGGGGGTACTAATGAAAAACTGTTTTTT. This codes for CASSRAGGGTNEKLFF. The chain couples TRBV5-4 to TRBJ1-4; maybe TRBD1 (5 bases). CDR1 and CDR2 from the germline V gene are SGHNT and YYREEE (reference sequence). Deletions cut 4 bases from V and 2 bases from J, with 15 bases between. CDR3 length: 16 residues.

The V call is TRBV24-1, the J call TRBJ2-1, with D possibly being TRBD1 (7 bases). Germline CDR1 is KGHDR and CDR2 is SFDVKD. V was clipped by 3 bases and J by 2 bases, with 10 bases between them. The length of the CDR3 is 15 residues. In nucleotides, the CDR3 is TGTGCCACCAGTGATGGCGGGACAGCCTACAATGAGCAGTTCTTC. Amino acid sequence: CATSDGGTAYNEQFF.

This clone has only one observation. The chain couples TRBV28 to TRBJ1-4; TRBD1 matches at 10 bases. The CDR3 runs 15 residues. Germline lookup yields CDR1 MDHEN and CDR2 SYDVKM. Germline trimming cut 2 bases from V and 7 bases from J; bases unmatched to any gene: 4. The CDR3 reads CASSLQTGGVEKLFF. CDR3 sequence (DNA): TGTGCCAGCAGTTTACAGACAGGGGGCGTTGAAAAACTGTTTTTT.

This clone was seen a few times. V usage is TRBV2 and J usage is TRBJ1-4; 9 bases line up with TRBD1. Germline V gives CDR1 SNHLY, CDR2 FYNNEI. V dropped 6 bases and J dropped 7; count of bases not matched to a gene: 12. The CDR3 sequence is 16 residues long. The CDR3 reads CASRGATGQGFEKLFF. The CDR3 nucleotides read TGTGCCAGCAGGGGGGCTACAGGACAGGGGTTTGAAAAACTGTTTTTT.

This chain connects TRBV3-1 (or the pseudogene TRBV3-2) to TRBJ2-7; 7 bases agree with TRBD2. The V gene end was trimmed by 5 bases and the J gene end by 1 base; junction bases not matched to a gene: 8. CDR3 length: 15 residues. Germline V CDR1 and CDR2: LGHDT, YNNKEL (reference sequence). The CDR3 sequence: CASSFRDYQSYEQYF. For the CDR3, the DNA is TGTGCCAGCAGCTTCCGGGACTATCAGTCCTACGAGCAGTACTTC.

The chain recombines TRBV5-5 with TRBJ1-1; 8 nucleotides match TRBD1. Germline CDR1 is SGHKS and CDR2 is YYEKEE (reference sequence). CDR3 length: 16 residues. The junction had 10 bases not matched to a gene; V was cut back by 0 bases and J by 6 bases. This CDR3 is CASSLDPRQGLAEAFF. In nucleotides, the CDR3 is TGTGCCAGCAGCTTGGATCCCAGACAGGGGCTTGCTGAAGCTTTCTTT. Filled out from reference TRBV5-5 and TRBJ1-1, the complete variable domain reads DAGVTQSPTHLIKTRGQQVTLRCSPISGHKSVSWYQQVLGQGPQFIFQYYEKEERGRGNFPDRFSARQFPNYSSELNVNALLLGDSALYLCASSLDPRQGLAEAFFGQGTRLTVV.

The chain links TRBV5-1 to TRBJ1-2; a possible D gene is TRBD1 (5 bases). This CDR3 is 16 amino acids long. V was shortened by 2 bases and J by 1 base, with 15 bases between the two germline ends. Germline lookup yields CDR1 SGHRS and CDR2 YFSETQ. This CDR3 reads CASSLSGQDYNYGYTF. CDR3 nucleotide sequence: TGCGCCAGCAGCTTATCTGGACAAGATTATAACTATGGCTACACCTTC.

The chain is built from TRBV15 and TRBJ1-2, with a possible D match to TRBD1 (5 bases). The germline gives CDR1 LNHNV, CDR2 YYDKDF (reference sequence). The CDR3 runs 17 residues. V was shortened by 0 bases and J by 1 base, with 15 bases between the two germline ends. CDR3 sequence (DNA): TGTGCCACCAGCAGAGATAAGGGGCTCTCCTTTAACTATGGCTACACCTTC. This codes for CATSRDKGLSFNYGYTF.